The 29 T cell receptor beta chains reported below all come from one sample, sequenced in a study of blood T cell repertoires in COVID-19. The data were produced by immunoSEQ multiplex PCR, yet TCRdb's version contains in-frame clones alone and is incomplete. The table lists tens of thousands of clones, around 81% of them singletons. What was sequenced was peripheral blood. All receptors derive from a woman aged 80 or over with active or convalescent COVID-19.

Concerning this clone itself: Sequence at one end of the junction differs from germline and may be a read error. The genes are TRBV15 and TRBJ1-2; TRBD1 matches at 7 bases. The CDR3 spans 18 residues. The germline gives CDR1 LNHNV, CDR2 YYDKDF (reference sequence). As DNA, the CDR3 is TGTACCACCAGCAGAGATAGGGTCGGAACAGGGGCCTTCTATGGCTACACCTTC. This codes for CTTSRDRVGTGAFYGYTF.

The CDR3 DNA is TGTGCCAGCAGCTTGGACAGCTCTGGAAACACCATATATTTT. Its translation is CASSLDSSGNTIYF. This sequence joins TRBV7-3 and TRBJ1-3; maybe TRBD1 (6 bases). V lost 3 bases and J 0 bases, leaving 6 bases between the germline ends. The CDR3 extends over 14 amino acids. Germline V CDR1 and CDR2: SGHTA, FQGTGA.

The chain has TRBV19 and TRBJ1-4, with 12 bases fitting TRBD1. This CDR3 region has 19 residues. CDR1 and CDR2 (germline): LNHDA, SQIVND (reference sequence). V was clipped by 4 bases and J by 2 bases; unmatched bases: 11. The CDR3 sequence: CASSTSTGQGAGTNEKLFF. DNA of the CDR3: TGTGCCAGTAGTACATCGACGGGACAGGGGGCAGGGACTAATGAAAAACTGTTTTTT.

This clone was counted once. The chain joins TRBV28 to TRBJ1-1, with TRBD1 matching over 7 bases. V shed 5 bases and J 0 bases; nucleotides not matched to a gene: 6. The germline V gene encodes CDR1 MDHEN and CDR2 SYDVKM. This CDR3 is built from 15 residues. The CDR3 DNA sequence: TGTGCCAGCAGTGGGACGACAGGGATGAACACTGAAGCTTTCTTT. Translation: CASSGTTGMNTEAFF.

The rearrangement uses TRBV7-6 and TRBJ2-1, with a weak D call TRBD2 (7 bases). V was cut by 1 base and J by 2 bases, with 9 bases left in between. CDR3 length: 15 residues. The germline V gene encodes CDR1 SGHVS and CDR2 FNYEAQ. Here the CDR3 DNA reads TGTGCCAGCAGCTTAGGCGGGGGCCCCTACAATGAGCAGTTCTTC. This gives the protein CASSLGGGPYNEQFF.

The chain has TRBV7-9 and TRBJ1-1; the match to TRBD1 covers 9 bases. CDR1 and CDR2 from the germline V gene are SEHNR and FQNEAQ (reference sequence). Trimming removed 4 bases from V and 1 base from J; junction bases left unmatched: 7. The CDR3 loop spans 16 amino acids. Written as DNA, the CDR3 is TGTGCCAGCAGCTCAGACAGGGGGTCAGGGAACACTGAAGCTTTCTTT. This codes for CASSSDRGSGNTEAFF.

The chain couples TRBV19 to TRBJ2-3, with 9 nucleotides matching TRBD2. Per the germline V gene, CDR1 is LNHDA and CDR2 is SQIVND (reference sequence). The CDR3 consists of 15 residues. The ends lost 3 bases at V and 6 bases at J; junction bases unmatched: 7. As DNA, the CDR3 is TGTGCCAGTAGTATTAGCGGGGGAATCGGGGATACGCAGTATTTT. Its protein product is CASSISGGIGDTQYF.

This rearrangement joins TRBV7-3 to TRBJ2-1; TRBD1 aligns across 7 bases. Germline CDR1 and CDR2: SGHTA and FQGTGA. The CDR3 runs to 16 residues. The V segment lost 5 bases and the J segment 4 bases; nucleotides outside the gene matches: 11. The DNA of the CDR3 is TGTGCCAGCAGCCTCACCGGGACAGAAAATTACAATGAGCAGTTCTTC. Its translation: CASSLTGTENYNEQFF.

The J gene is TRBJ2-7, the V gene TRBV28; 8 bases are a match to TRBD1. The ends lost 6 bases at V and 3 bases at J; junction bases unmatched: 7. This CDR3 has 14 amino acids. Germline V lookup: CDR1 MDHEN, CDR2 SYDVKM. The DNA for the CDR3 is TGTGCCAGCAGATCCGGGACAGGAGACTACGAGCAGTACTTC. Translation gives CASRSGTGDYEQYF.

This chain connects TRBV7-2 to TRBJ1-3; D gene unclear. The CDR3 consists of 17 residues. Germline CDR1 SGHTA, CDR2 FQGNSA. The germline V and J ends were trimmed by 5 bases and 0 bases, with 17 bases remaining between them. The CDR3 coding sequence is TGTGCCAGCAGCGCCCCGCCTGGAGGGAGCTCTGGAAACACCATATATTTT. Translated, it gives CASSAPPGGSSGNTIYF.

This clone was found once. CDR3 DNA sequence: TGTGCCATTATACTAGCGGGGGGTTACAATGAGCAGTTCTTC. This codes for CAIILAGGYNEQFF. This chain uses TRBV6-6 with TRBJ2-1; 12 bases line up with TRBD2. Germline V gives CDR1 MNHNY, CDR2 SVGAGI (reference sequence). Trimming took 10 bases from V and 4 from J; bases not matched to a gene: 5. The CDR3 has 14 residues.

This CDR3 reads CASSPGGPYEQYF. CDR3 sequence (DNA): TGTGCCAGCAGTCCAGGGGGCCCCTACGAGCAGTACTTC. V usage is TRBV6-2 or TRBV6-3 and J usage is TRBJ2-7, with 8 bases lining up with TRBD1. After removal of 5 bases from V and 2 bases from J, the junction contained 2 bases not matched to a gene. The CDR3 consists of 13 residues. Per germline, CDR1 MNHEY and CDR2 SVGEGT.

This clone came up a few times. This chain connects TRBV7-2 to TRBJ1-1, with TRBD1 matching over 8 bases. This CDR3 comprises 14 residues. The germline gives CDR1 SGHTA, CDR2 FQGNSA. Unmatched junction bases numbered 3, after V lost 2 bases and J lost 4 bases. Here the CDR3 DNA reads TGTGCCAGCAGCTTAACAGGGGGGGGCACTGAAGCTTTCTTT. Translation gives CASSLTGGGTEAFF. Filled out from reference TRBV7-2 and TRBJ1-1, the complete variable domain reads GAGVSQSPSNKVTEKGKDVELRCDPISGHTALYWYRQSLGQGLEFLIYFQGNSAPDKSGLPSDRFSAERTGGSVSTLTIQRTQQEDSAVYLCASSLTGGGTEAFFGQGTRLTVV.

The CDR3 here is CATSDPRTSGGGLATDTQYF. In nucleotides, the CDR3 is TGTGCCACCAGTGATCCCCGGACTAGCGGGGGGGGCCTGGCCACAGATACGCAGTATTTT. This rearrangement joins TRBV24-1 to TRBJ2-3; 15 bases match TRBD2. V shed 3 bases, J shed 2 bases, and the junction held 11 bases outside the gene matches. This CDR3 is 20 amino acids long. Germline V CDR1 and CDR2: KGHDR, SFDVKD.

The J gene is TRBJ1-3, the V gene TRBV7-3; D unresolved. There are 16 residues in the CDR3. Trimming removed 2 bases from V and 0 bases from J, with 11 bases in between. Germline CDR1 SGHTA, CDR2 FQGTGA. The CDR3 DNA sequence: TGTGCCAGCAGCTTATCTCCAGGCAGCTCTGGAAACACCATATATTTT. Translating gives CASSLSPGSSGNTIYF.

This rearrangement joins TRBV5-4 to TRBJ2-7; 12 bases line up with TRBD1. Germline assignment: CDR1 SGHNT and CDR2 YYREEE (reference sequence). Trimming cost V 5 bases and J 6 bases; bases outside gene matches: 6. CDR3 length: 14 residues. The CDR3 bases are TGTGCCAGCAGTTCGGGACAGGGGGCTTCCGAGCAGTACTTC. Translation gives CASSSGQGASEQYF.

V gene TRBV7-6 combines with J gene TRBJ2-5; the D gene is possibly TRBD1 (5 bases). Trimming removed 1 base at V and 4 bases at J, with 13 bases between. CDR3 length: 15 amino acids. Germline V CDR1 and CDR2: SGHVS, FNYEAQ. The chain's CDR3 is CASSLEARVGETQYF. The DNA of the CDR3 is TGTGCCAGCAGCTTAGAGGCCAGGGTCGGAGAGACCCAGTACTTC.

The CDR3 coding sequence is TGTGCCAGCAGTGAATCCGGAGGGGTGACTGAAGCTTTCTTT. Encoded protein: CASSESGGVTEAFF. The V and J genes are TRBV6-1 and TRBJ1-1; TRBD1 is a possible D gene (5 bases). The CDR3 is made up of 14 amino acids. Germline values: CDR1 MNHNS, CDR2 SASEGT. Trimming took 2 bases from V and 5 from J, leaving 12 bases between them.

Concerning this clone itself: One end of the junction does not line up with germline, which may come from a read error. The genes are TRBV7-2 and TRBJ2-3; 8 bases align to TRBD2. The CDR3 is 15 residues long. Germline values: CDR1 SGHTA, CDR2 FQGNSA. The CDR3 coding sequence is TGTGCCAGCAGCGTAGCGGGACAACAATCGGATACGCAGTATTTT. Protein sequence: CASSVAGQQSDTQYF.

This chain connects TRBV19 to TRBJ2-1; tentatively, D is TRBD2 (6 bases). The CDR3 spans 12 residues. The germline V gene has CDR1 LNHDA and CDR2 SQIVND (reference sequence). Trimming stripped 8 bases from V and 5 bases from J, with 10 bases between. In DNA, the CDR3 is TGTGCCAGTTCCCGGAGGGACAATGAGCAGTTCTTC. As protein: CASSRRDNEQFF.

The V gene is TRBV27, the J gene TRBJ2-7; 9 nucleotides align to TRBD1. Per the germline V gene, CDR1 is MNHEY and CDR2 is SMNVEV (reference sequence). V shed 10 bases, J shed 6 bases, and the junction held 7 bases outside the gene matches. The CDR3 runs to 12 residues. The CDR3 DNA sequence: TGTGCCATCAGGACAGGGGTAGGCGAGCAGTACTTC. This sequence encodes CAIRTGVGEQYF.

The chain carries TRBV28 and TRBJ1-2; the match to TRBD1 covers 7 bases. The CDR3 covers 13 residues. CDR1 and CDR2 from the germline V gene are MDHEN and SYDVKM. J gave up 7 bases and V 6 bases, and 8 bases lay outside the gene matches. In DNA, the CDR3 is TGTGCCAGCAGAACCGACAGGGCGGGTGGCTACACCTTC. This sequence encodes CASRTDRAGGYTF.

The chain combines TRBV28 with TRBJ1-5, with TRBD1 identical over 7 bases. The trim removed 6 bases at V and 4 bases at J, leaving 6 bases unmatched. The CDR3 totals 14 residues. The germline V gene has CDR1 MDHEN and CDR2 SYDVKM. DNA for the CDR3: TGTGCCAGCAGAGGGACAGCAAATAATCAGCCCCAGCATTTT. Translation gives CASRGTANNQPQHF.

The sample holds one count of this clone. This sequence joins TRBV9 and TRBJ2-6; perhaps TRBD1 as D (6 bases). Germline V lookup: CDR1 SGDLS, CDR2 YYNGEE. This CDR3 has 16 amino acids. Trimming took off 4 bases at V and 0 bases at J, with 11 bases between the two ends. The chain's CDR3 is CASSKGVASGANVLTF. CDR3 sequence (DNA): TGTGCCAGCAGCAAGGGGGTGGCCTCTGGGGCCAACGTCCTGACTTTC.

The chain recombines TRBV5-1 with TRBJ1-1, with D possibly being TRBD1 (5 bases). Trimming cost V 6 bases and J 3 bases, with 18 bases left between them. The germline V gene has CDR1 SGHRS and CDR2 YFSETQ. The CDR3 covers 15 residues. In DNA form, the CDR3 reads TGCGCCAGCACCCTTGGAGGGGCCCGGGACACTGAAGCTTTCTTT. This sequence encodes CASTLGGARDTEAFF.

The chain is built from TRBV28 and TRBJ2-1; D perhaps matches TRBD1 (6 bases). The V end was cut by 6 bases, the J end by 3 bases, with 9 bases between. From germline, CDR1 is MDHEN and CDR2 SYDVKM. The CDR3 is made up of 13 amino acids. CDR3 sequence reads: CASRDSFYNEQFF. The CDR3 region has the DNA TGTGCCAGCAGGGACAGTTTCTACAATGAGCAGTTCTTC.

This rearrangement joins TRBV4-3 to TRBJ2-7; 13 bases agree with TRBD2. Germline trimming cut 4 bases from V and 4 bases from J; bases unmatched to any gene: 4. The CDR3 totals 15 residues. Germline lookup yields CDR1 LGHNA and CDR2 YSLEER. The CDR3 bases are TGCGCCAGCAGCCCGAAGACTAGCGGGGGGTACGAGCAGTACTTC. It translates to CASSPKTSGGYEQYF.

The chain uses TRBV9 and TRBJ2-7; TRBD1 matches at 11 bases. Germline values: CDR1 SGDLS, CDR2 YYNGEE. The trim removed 0 bases at V and 6 bases at J, leaving 5 bases unmatched. The CDR3 has 15 residues. The CDR3 sequence: CASSVEGDRGSEQYF. The CDR3 DNA is TGTGCCAGCAGCGTAGAGGGGGACAGGGGGAGCGAGCAGTACTTC.

V gene TRBV9 combines with J gene TRBJ2-2; D not resolved. CDR1 and CDR2 (germline): SGDLS, YYNGEE. The CDR3 sequence is 14 residues long. Trimming took 0 bases from V and 3 from J, leaving 6 bases between them. This CDR3 is CASSVGLDTGELFF. DNA for the CDR3: TGTGCCAGCAGCGTAGGTCTAGACACCGGGGAGCTGTTTTTT.